A few counts support the clone carrying this TCR beta chain. The CDR3 loop spans 15 amino acids. Deletions cut 1 base from V and 1 base from J, with 8 bases between. Germline V gene data show CDR1 as LNHDA and CDR2 as SQIVND (reference sequence). These data originate in a study of cytomegalovirus exposure and HLA in healthy donors. Primers for the PCR totalled 60 Vbeta and 13 Jbeta. Some clones are missing from TCRdb's copy, which holds only in-frame ones; the method was immunoSEQ multiplex PCR. The data hold around 90,000 clones, with 64% observed a single time. Sequencing input: PBMCs. The receptor was isolated from a human donor in good health. The chain is built from TRBV19 and TRBJ1-5, with D perhaps TRBD1 (6 bases). The CDR3 loop is CASSIAGQSNQPQHF. The CDR3 DNA reads as TGTGCCAGTAGTATAGCCGGACAGAGCAATCAGCCCCAGCATTTT. The variable domain in full, with the rest retrieved from reference TRBV19 and TRBJ1-5, is DGGITQSPKYLFRKEGQNVTLSCEQNLNHDAMYWYRQDPGQGLRLIYYSQIVNDFQKGDIAEGYSVSREKKESFPLTVTSAQKNPTAFYLCASSIAGQSNQPQHFGDGTRLSIL.